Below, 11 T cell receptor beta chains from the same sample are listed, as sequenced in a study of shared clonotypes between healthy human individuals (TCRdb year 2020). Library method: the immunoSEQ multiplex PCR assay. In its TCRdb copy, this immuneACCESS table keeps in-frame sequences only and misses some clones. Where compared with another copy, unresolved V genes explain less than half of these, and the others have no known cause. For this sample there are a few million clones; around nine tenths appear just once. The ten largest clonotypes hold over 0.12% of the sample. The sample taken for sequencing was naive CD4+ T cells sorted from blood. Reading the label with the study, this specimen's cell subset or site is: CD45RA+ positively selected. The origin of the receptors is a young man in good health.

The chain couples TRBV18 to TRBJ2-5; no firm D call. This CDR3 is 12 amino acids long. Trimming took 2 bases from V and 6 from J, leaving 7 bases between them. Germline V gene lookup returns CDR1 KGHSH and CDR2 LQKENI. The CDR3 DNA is TGTGCCAGCTCACCAATCGAAAAGACCCAGTACTTC. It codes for CASSPIEKTQYF.

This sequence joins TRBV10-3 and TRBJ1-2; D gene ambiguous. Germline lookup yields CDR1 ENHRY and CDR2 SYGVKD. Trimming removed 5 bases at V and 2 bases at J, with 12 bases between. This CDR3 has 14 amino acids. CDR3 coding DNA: TGTGCCATCAGTCCCCTGGGCGAGAACTATGGCTACACCTTC. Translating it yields CAISPLGENYGYTF.

The DNA for the CDR3 is TGTGCCAGCAGCGGGCCTCCCTCCCCCTACGAGCAGTACTTC. It is translated as CASSGPPSPYEQYF. The rearrangement links TRBV6-1 to TRBJ2-7; D is ambiguous. Germline V lookup: CDR1 MNHNS, CDR2 SASEGT. Trimming shortened V by 6 bases and J by 2 bases, and 14 bases separated the two germline ends. This CDR3 contains 14 residues.

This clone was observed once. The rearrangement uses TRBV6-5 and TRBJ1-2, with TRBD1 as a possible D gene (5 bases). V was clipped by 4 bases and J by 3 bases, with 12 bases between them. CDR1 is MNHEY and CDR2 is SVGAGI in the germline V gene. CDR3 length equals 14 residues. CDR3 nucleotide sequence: TGTGCCAGCAGTTCCCCGGGGGGGTACTATGGCTACACCTTC. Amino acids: CASSSPGGYYGYTF.

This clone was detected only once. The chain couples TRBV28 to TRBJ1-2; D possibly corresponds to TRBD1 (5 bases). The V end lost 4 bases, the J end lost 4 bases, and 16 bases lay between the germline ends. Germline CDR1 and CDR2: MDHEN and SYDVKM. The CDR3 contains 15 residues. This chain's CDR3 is CASSSRLVGGYGYTF. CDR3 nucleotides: TGTGCCAGCAGTTCGCGATTAGTGGGGGGCTATGGCTACACCTTC.

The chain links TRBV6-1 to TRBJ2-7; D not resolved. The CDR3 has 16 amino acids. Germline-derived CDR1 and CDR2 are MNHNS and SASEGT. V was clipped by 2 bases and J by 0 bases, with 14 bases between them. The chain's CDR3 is CASSERWRTASYEQYF. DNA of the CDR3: TGTGCCAGCAGTGAAAGGTGGCGAACAGCCTCCTACGAGCAGTACTTC.

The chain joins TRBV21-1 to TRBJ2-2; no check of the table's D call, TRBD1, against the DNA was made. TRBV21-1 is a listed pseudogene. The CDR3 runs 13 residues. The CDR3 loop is CASSKTVGGELFF. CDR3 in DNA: TGTGCCAGCAGCAAGACAGTCGGCGGGGAGCTGTTTTTT.

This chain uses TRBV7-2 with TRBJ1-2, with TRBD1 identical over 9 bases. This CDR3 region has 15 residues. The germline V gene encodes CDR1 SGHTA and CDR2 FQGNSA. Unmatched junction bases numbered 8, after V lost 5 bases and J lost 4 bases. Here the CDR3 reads CASSLQPGQGYGYTF. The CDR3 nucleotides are TGTGCCAGCAGCCTCCAACCGGGACAGGGCTATGGCTACACCTTC.

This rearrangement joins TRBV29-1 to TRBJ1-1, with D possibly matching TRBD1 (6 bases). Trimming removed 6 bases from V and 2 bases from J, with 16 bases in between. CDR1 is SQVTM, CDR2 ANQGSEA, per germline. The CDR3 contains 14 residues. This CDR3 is CSVRGGLLNTEAFF. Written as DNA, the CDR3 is TGCAGCGTCCGTGGGGGGCTCCTAAACACTGAAGCTTTCTTT.

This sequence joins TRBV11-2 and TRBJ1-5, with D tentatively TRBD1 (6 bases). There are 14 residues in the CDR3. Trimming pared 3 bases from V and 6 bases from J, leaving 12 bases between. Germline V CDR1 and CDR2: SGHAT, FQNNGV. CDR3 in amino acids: CASSFPGAGQPQHF. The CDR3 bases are TGTGCCAGCAGCTTCCCGGGGGCGGGTCAGCCCCAGCATTTT.

CDR3: CASSAGTGWNHEQYF. The CDR3 region has the DNA TGTGCCAGCAGCGCCGGGACAGGGTGGAACCACGAGCAGTACTTC. V is TRBV9 and J is TRBJ2-7, with 9 bases that match TRBD1. J gave up 5 bases and V 3 bases, and 9 bases lay outside the gene matches. Germline loops: CDR1 SGDLS, CDR2 YYNGEE. CDR3 length equals 15 residues.